This is a list of T cell receptor beta chains from one sample in a study of shared clonotypes between healthy human individuals. Profiled with immunoSEQ multiplex PCR; TCRdb holds only in-frame clones, not every one. The repertoire holds some 2,000,000 clones, with approximately 95% as singletons. The specimen was naive CD8+ T cells sorted from blood. These receptors came from a man aged 18-30 years in good health. The CDR3 runs from the conserved cysteine through the conserved F or W. D genes are given only for firm matches. Only some rows state a clone size, as once, few, many or a class for expanded clones.

j_gene: TRBJ2-1
d_gene: TRBD2
len: 17
v_gene: TRBV9
abundance: .
CDR3aa: CASSVASGLAGNNEQFF
CDR3nt: TGTGCCAGCAGCGTAGCATCCGGACTAGCGGGCAACAATGAGCAGTTCTTC

j_gene: TRBJ2-5
d_gene: TRBD2
len: 19
v_gene: TRBV7-9
abundance: .
CDR3aa: CASSYPGLAGSVIQETQYF
CDR3nt: TGTGCCAGCAGTTACCCAGGACTAGCGGGTAGCGTTATCCAAGAGACCCAGTACTTC

j_gene: TRBJ2-3
d_gene: TRBD2
len: 16
v_gene: TRBV11-2
abundance: .
CDR3aa: CASSSGLAEPTDTQYF
CDR3nt: TGTGCCAGCAGCTCTGGACTAGCGGAACCAACAGATACGCAGTATTTT

j_gene: TRBJ2-5
d_gene: TRBD1
len: 14
v_gene: TRBV29-1
abundance: .
CDR3aa: CSVEDRGGLETQYF
CDR3nt: TGCAGCGTTGAGGACAGGGGGGGGCTCGAGACCCAGTACTTC

j_gene: TRBJ2-2
d_gene: .
len: 15
v_gene: TRBV7-3
abundance: once
CDR3aa: CASSLLSTGTGELFF
CDR3nt: TGTGCCAGCAGCTTACTGAGCACAGGGACCGGGGAGCTGTTTTTT

j_gene: TRBJ2-1
d_gene: TRBD1
len: 13
v_gene: TRBV30
abundance: .
CDR3aa: CAWSVDRVGEQFF
CDR3nt: TGTGCCTGGAGTGTAGACAGGGTCGGTGAGCAGTTCTTC

j_gene: TRBJ2-7
d_gene: TRBD1
len: 17
v_gene: TRBV27
abundance: .
CDR3aa: CASSPLHGTGVTYEQYF
CDR3nt: TGTGCCAGCAGTCCACTCCATGGGACAGGGGTTACCTACGAGCAGTACTTC

j_gene: TRBJ2-2
d_gene: .
len: 14
v_gene: TRBV6-5
abundance: .
CDR3aa: CASSYNPESWELFF
CDR3nt: TGTGCCAGCAGTTACAATCCGGAGAGTTGGGAGCTGTTTTTT

j_gene: TRBJ1-1
d_gene: .
len: 14
v_gene: TRBV5-4
abundance: .
CDR3aa: CATEFLGGAGEAFF
CDR3nt: TGTGCCACCGAATTCTTGGGAGGGGCCGGTGAAGCTTTCTTT

j_gene: TRBJ1-2
d_gene: .
len: 12
v_gene: TRBV29-1
abundance: .
CDR3aa: CSDVEGRDGYTF
CDR3nt: TGCAGCGACGTGGAGGGGAGGGATGGCTACACCTTC

j_gene: TRBJ1-3
d_gene: .
len: 15
v_gene: TRBV11-3
abundance: .
CDR3aa: CASNPNTVSGNTIYF
CDR3nt: TGTGCCAGCAACCCCAATACAGTCTCTGGAAACACCATATATTTT

j_gene: TRBJ2-7
d_gene: TRBD1
len: 15
v_gene: TRBV4-1
abundance: .
CDR3aa: CASSHGDRGRDEQYF
CDR3nt: TGCGCCAGCAGCCATGGTGACAGGGGACGGGACGAGCAGTACTTC

j_gene: TRBJ2-7
d_gene: TRBD1
len: 14
v_gene: TRBV29-1
abundance: .
CDR3aa: CSVEGWQGADEQYF
CDR3nt: TGCAGCGTTGAAGGGTGGCAGGGGGCCGACGAGCAGTACTTC

j_gene: TRBJ2-3
d_gene: TRBD1
len: 18
v_gene: TRBV4-3
abundance: once
CDR3aa: CASSQVQWSGGELDTQYF
CDR3nt: TGCGCCAGCAGCCAAGTTCAATGGTCAGGGGGCGAGTTGGATACGCAGTATTTT

j_gene: TRBJ2-3
d_gene: .
len: 15
v_gene: TRBV27
abundance: .
CDR3aa: CASSLGGLVTDTQYF
CDR3nt: TGTGCCAGCAGTTTAGGAGGGCTGGTCACAGATACGCAGTATTTT

j_gene: TRBJ1-1
d_gene: .
len: 15
v_gene: TRBV5-1
abundance: .
CDR3aa: CASSLREGWNTEAFF
CDR3nt: TGCGCCAGCAGCTTGCGTGAGGGCTGGAACACTGAAGCTTTCTTT

j_gene: TRBJ1-5
d_gene: .
len: 20
v_gene: TRBV23-1
abundance: .
CDR3aa: CASSQARGQKLGKGNQPQHF
CDR3nt: TGCGCCAGCAGTCAAGCTAGGGGCCAAAAGCTAGGTAAGGGTAATCAGCCCCAGCATTTT

j_gene: TRBJ2-1
d_gene: TRBD2
len: 14
v_gene: TRBV4-3
abundance: .
CDR3aa: CASSPLVGGNEQFF
CDR3nt: TGCGCCAGCAGCCCACTTGTGGGAGGGAATGAGCAGTTCTTC

j_gene: TRBJ2-5
d_gene: .
len: 17
v_gene: TRBV6-1
abundance: once
CDR3aa: CASSEAWGAPLGETQYF
CDR3nt: TGTGCCAGCAGTGAAGCGTGGGGAGCGCCGTTGGGGGAGACCCAGTACTTC

j_gene: TRBJ2-1
d_gene: TRBD2
len: 13
v_gene: TRBV2
abundance: few
CDR3aa: CASGTSSYNEQFF
CDR3nt: TGTGCCAGCGGGACTAGCTCCTACAATGAGCAGTTCTTC

j_gene: TRBJ2-7
d_gene: TRBD1
len: 15
v_gene: TRBV7-6
abundance: .
CDR3aa: CASSSVEGAWGEQYF
CDR3nt: TGTGCCAGCAGCTCGGTCGAGGGGGCTTGGGGCGAGCAGTACTTC

j_gene: TRBJ2-1
d_gene: .
len: 12
v_gene: TRBV9
abundance: .
CDR3aa: CASSVAMDEQFF
CDR3nt: TGTGCCAGCAGCGTAGCTATGGATGAGCAGTTCTTC

j_gene: TRBJ2-7
d_gene: .
len: 14
v_gene: TRBV7-6
abundance: .
CDR3aa: CASSLRGTTYEQYF
CDR3nt: TGTGCCAGCAGCTTACGGGGGACAACCTACGAGCAGTACTTC

j_gene: TRBJ1-2
d_gene: .
len: 13
v_gene: TRBV27
abundance: .
CDR3aa: CASRLTENYGYTF
CDR3nt: TGTGCCAGCAGATTGACAGAGAACTATGGCTACACCTTC

j_gene: TRBJ2-6
d_gene: .
len: 16
v_gene: TRBV4-1
abundance: once
CDR3aa: CASSHVQGNGANVLTF
CDR3nt: TGCGCCAGCAGCCATGTACAGGGTAATGGGGCCAACGTCCTGACTTTC

j_gene: TRBJ1-1
d_gene: .
len: 12
v_gene: TRBV29-1
abundance: .
CDR3aa: CSAEGGGTEAFF
CDR3nt: TGCAGCGCTGAGGGGGGAGGAACTGAAGCTTTCTTT

j_gene: TRBJ2-3
d_gene: TRBD2
len: 16
v_gene: TRBV28
abundance: .
CDR3aa: CASSLTSGGLTDTQYF
CDR3nt: TGTGCCAGCAGTCTGACTAGCGGGGGGTTAACAGATACGCAGTATTTT

j_gene: TRBJ2-3
d_gene: .
len: 15
v_gene: TRBV4-1
abundance: .
CDR3aa: CASSFIGGAEDTQYF
CDR3nt: TGCGCCAGCAGCTTTATAGGGGGGGCCGAAGATACGCAGTATTTT

j_gene: TRBJ2-7
d_gene: TRBD2
len: 15
v_gene: TRBV6-6
abundance: .
CDR3aa: CASSYGGDLPYEQYF
CDR3nt: TGTGCCAGCAGTTACGGGGGGGACCTGCCATACGAGCAGTACTTC

j_gene: TRBJ2-1
d_gene: TRBD1
len: 14
v_gene: TRBV10-3
abundance: .
CDR3aa: CAIRGTGVYNEQFF
CDR3nt: TGTGCCATCAGGGGGACAGGAGTCTACAATGAGCAGTTCTTC

j_gene: TRBJ2-7
d_gene: .
len: 16
v_gene: TRBV7-9
abundance: once
CDR3aa: CASSLLRGGTTVEQYF
CDR3nt: TGTGCCAGCAGCTTATTGAGGGGCGGGACCACCGTCGAGCAGTACTTC

j_gene: TRBJ2-3
d_gene: .
len: 14
v_gene: TRBV28
abundance: .
CDR3aa: CASSLQGWTDTQYF
CDR3nt: TGTGCCAGCAGTTTACAGGGTTGGACAGATACGCAGTATTTT

j_gene: TRBJ1-5
d_gene: TRBD1
len: 14
v_gene: TRBV4-1
abundance: .
CDR3aa: CASSQDRTGQPQHF
CDR3nt: TGCGCCAGCAGCCAAGATAGGACAGGGCAGCCCCAGCATTTT

j_gene: TRBJ1-4
d_gene: .
len: 12
v_gene: TRBV15
abundance: few
CDR3aa: CATSRVIGGLFF
CDR3nt: TGTGCCACCAGCAGAGTTATAGGCGGGCTGTTTTTT

j_gene: TRBJ2-7
d_gene: .
len: 15
v_gene: TRBV5-1
abundance: .
CDR3aa: CASSPMEGAHYEQYF
CDR3nt: TGCGCCAGCAGCCCAATGGAGGGGGCGCACTACGAGCAGTACTTC

j_gene: TRBJ1-5
d_gene: TRBD1
len: 15
v_gene: TRBV2
abundance: .
CDR3aa: CASSEWGRGNQPQHF
CDR3nt: TGTGCCAGCAGTGAATGGGGCAGGGGGAATCAGCCCCAGCATTTT

j_gene: TRBJ2-3
d_gene: TRBD2
len: 16
v_gene: TRBV15
abundance: .
CDR3aa: CATSRVGLAMADTQYF
CDR3nt: TGTGCCACCAGCAGAGTGGGACTAGCCATGGCAGATACGCAGTATTTT

j_gene: TRBJ2-7
d_gene: TRBD1
len: 14
v_gene: TRBV27
abundance: .
CDR3aa: CATYAGQGRNEQYF
CDR3nt: TGTGCCACCTACGCCGGACAGGGACGTAACGAGCAGTACTTC

j_gene: TRBJ1-4
d_gene: .
len: 15
v_gene: TRBV19
abundance: .
CDR3aa: CASSDEELGTEKLFF
CDR3nt: TGTGCCAGTAGTGACGAGGAACTGGGGACGGAAAAACTGTTTTTT

j_gene: TRBJ2-7
d_gene: .
len: 13
v_gene: TRBV5-6
abundance: .
CDR3aa: CASSLGESYEQYF
CDR3nt: TGTGCCAGCAGCTTGGGGGAGAGTTACGAGCAGTACTTC

j_gene: TRBJ2-7
d_gene: .
len: 15
v_gene: TRBV28
abundance: .
CDR3aa: CASNPLRQVSYEQYF
CDR3nt: TGTGCCAGCAACCCCCTTCGACAGGTTTCCTACGAGCAGTACTTC

j_gene: TRBJ2-1
d_gene: TRBD2
len: 13
v_gene: TRBV9
abundance: once
CDR3aa: CASSIRTGGEQFF
CDR3nt: TGTGCCAGCAGCATTCGTACGGGAGGGGAGCAGTTCTTC

j_gene: TRBJ2-2
d_gene: TRBD1
len: 17
v_gene: TRBV10-3
abundance: .
CDR3aa: CAISSTTGTPSTGELFF
CDR3nt: TGTGCCATCAGTTCCACGACAGGGACCCCATCCACCGGGGAGCTGTTTTTT

j_gene: TRBJ2-7
d_gene: TRBD2
len: 15
v_gene: TRBV27
abundance: .
CDR3aa: CASSIWTGGTYEQYF
CDR3nt: TGTGCCAGCAGTATATGGACGGGAGGCACCTACGAGCAGTACTTC

j_gene: TRBJ2-5
d_gene: .
len: 13
v_gene: TRBV9
abundance: .
CDR3aa: CASSVGNTETQYF
CDR3nt: TGTGCCAGCAGCGTAGGAAATACGGAGACCCAGTACTTC

j_gene: TRBJ2-1
d_gene: TRBD1
len: 15
v_gene: TRBV7-9
abundance: .
CDR3aa: CASSLGTGGIDEQFF
CDR3nt: TGTGCCAGCAGCTTAGGGACAGGGGGCATCGATGAGCAGTTCTTC

j_gene: TRBJ2-2
d_gene: TRBD1
len: 16
v_gene: TRBV9
abundance: .
CDR3aa: CASSVRGTGNTGELFF
CDR3nt: TGTGCCAGCAGCGTAAGAGGGACAGGGAACACCGGGGAGCTGTTTTTT

j_gene: TRBJ2-2
d_gene: TRBD2
len: 18
v_gene: TRBV2
abundance: .
CDR3aa: CASTLSGGIGMITGELFF
CDR3nt: TGTGCCAGCACCCTCTCGGGGGGAATAGGGATGATCACCGGGGAGCTGTTTTTT

j_gene: TRBJ2-1
d_gene: .
len: 15
v_gene: TRBV10-3
abundance: .
CDR3aa: CAMGFEDSSYNEQFF
CDR3nt: TGTGCCATGGGTTTTGAAGACAGCTCCTACAATGAGCAGTTCTTC

j_gene: TRBJ2-3
d_gene: .
len: 16
v_gene: TRBV4-1
abundance: .
CDR3aa: CASSQTLALPTDTQYF
CDR3nt: TGCGCCAGCAGCCAAACCCTAGCCCTCCCCACAGATACGCAGTATTTT

j_gene: TRBJ2-7
d_gene: .
len: 13
v_gene: TRBV19
abundance: .
CDR3aa: CASSRGGSYEQYF
CDR3nt: TGTGCCAGTAGTAGAGGCGGTTCCTACGAGCAGTACTTC

j_gene: TRBJ1-2
d_gene: .
len: 16
v_gene: TRBV19
abundance: once
CDR3aa: CASSTDGLGPNYGYTF
CDR3nt: TGTGCCAGTAGTACAGACGGCCTGGGCCCTAACTATGGCTACACCTTC

j_gene: TRBJ2-7
d_gene: .
len: 12
v_gene: TRBV12-5
abundance: .
CDR3aa: CASGGGRYEQYF
CDR3nt: TGTGCTAGTGGTGGGGGACGCTACGAGCAGTACTTC

j_gene: TRBJ2-1
d_gene: .
len: 15
v_gene: TRBV9
abundance: .
CDR3aa: CASSAGQSSYNEQFF
CDR3nt: TGTGCCAGCAGCGCCGGTCAGAGCTCCTACAATGAGCAGTTCTTC

j_gene: TRBJ2-5
d_gene: .
len: 15
v_gene: TRBV6-5
abundance: .
CDR3aa: CASSFGGGLQETQYF
CDR3nt: TGTGCCAGCAGCTTTGGCGGGGGCCTTCAAGAGACCCAGTACTTC